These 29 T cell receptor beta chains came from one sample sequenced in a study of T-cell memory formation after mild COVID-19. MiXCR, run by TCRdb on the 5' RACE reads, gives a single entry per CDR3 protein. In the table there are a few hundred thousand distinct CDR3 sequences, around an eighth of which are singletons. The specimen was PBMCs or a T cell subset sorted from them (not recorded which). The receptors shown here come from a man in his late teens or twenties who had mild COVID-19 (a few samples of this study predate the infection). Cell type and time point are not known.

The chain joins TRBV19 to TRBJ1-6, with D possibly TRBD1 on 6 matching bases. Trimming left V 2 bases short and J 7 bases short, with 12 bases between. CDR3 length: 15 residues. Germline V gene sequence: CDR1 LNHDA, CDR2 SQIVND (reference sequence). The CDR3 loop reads CASSIRWGANSPLHF. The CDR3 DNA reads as TGTGCCAGTAGTATACGTTGGGGGGCCAATTCACCCCTCCACTTT.

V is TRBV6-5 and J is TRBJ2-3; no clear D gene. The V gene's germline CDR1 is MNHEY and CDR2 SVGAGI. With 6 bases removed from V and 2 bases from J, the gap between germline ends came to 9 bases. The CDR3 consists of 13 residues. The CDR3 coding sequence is TGTGCCAGCAGAACAGAGGTCACAGATACGCAGTATTTT. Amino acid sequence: CASRTEVTDTQYF.

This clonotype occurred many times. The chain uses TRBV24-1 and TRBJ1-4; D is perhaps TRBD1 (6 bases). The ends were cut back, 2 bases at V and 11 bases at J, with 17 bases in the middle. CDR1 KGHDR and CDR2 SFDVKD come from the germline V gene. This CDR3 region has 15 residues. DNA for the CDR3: TGTGCCACCAGTGATTACTCCCGGGGGCCTCCGAAACTGTTTTTT. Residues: CATSDYSRGPPKLFF.

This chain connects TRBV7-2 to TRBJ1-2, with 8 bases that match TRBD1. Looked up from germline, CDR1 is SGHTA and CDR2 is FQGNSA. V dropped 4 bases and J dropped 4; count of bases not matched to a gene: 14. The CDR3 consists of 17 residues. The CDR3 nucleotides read TGTGCCAGCAGCTCGCTACGCACAGGGGGGAGGGGCTATGGCTACACCTTC. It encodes CASSSLRTGGRGYGYTF.

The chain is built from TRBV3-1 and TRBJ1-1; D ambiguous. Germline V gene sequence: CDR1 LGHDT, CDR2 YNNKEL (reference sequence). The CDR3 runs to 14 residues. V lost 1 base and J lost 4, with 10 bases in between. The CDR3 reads CASSQGVAFTEAFF. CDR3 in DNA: TGTGCCAGCAGCCAAGGGGTGGCGTTCACTGAAGCTTTCTTT.

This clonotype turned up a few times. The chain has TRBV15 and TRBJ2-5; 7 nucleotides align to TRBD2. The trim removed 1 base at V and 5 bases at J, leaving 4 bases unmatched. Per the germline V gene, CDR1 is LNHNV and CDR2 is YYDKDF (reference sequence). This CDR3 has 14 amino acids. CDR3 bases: TGTGCCACCAGCAGAGTGACTAGCTCGGAGACCCAGTACTTC. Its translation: CATSRVTSSETQYF.

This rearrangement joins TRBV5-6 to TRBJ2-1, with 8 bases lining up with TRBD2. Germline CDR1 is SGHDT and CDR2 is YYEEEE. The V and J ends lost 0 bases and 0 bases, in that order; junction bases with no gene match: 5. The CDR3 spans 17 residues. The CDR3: CASSLDGGGPSYNEQFF. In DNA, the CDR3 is TGTGCCAGCAGCTTGGATGGCGGGGGGCCCTCCTACAATGAGCAGTTCTTC.

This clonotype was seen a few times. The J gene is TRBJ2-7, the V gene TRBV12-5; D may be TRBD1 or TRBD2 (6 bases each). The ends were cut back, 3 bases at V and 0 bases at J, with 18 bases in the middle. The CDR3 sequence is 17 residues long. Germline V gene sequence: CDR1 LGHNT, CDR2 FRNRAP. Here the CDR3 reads CASGLRVWGANSYEQYF. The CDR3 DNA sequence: TGTGCTAGTGGTTTAAGGGTGTGGGGGGCCAACTCCTACGAGCAGTACTTC. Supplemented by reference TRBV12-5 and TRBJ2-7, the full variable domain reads DARVTQTPRHKVTEMGQEVTMRCQPILGHNTVFWYRQTMMQGLELLAYFRNRAPLDDSGMPKDRFSAEMPDATLATLKIQPSEPRDSAVYFCASGLRVWGANSYEQYFGPGTRLTVT.

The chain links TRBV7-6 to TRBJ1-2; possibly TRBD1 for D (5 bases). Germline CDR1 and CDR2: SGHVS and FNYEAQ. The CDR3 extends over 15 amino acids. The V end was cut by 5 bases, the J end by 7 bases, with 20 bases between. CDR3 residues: CASSLTVQGLGGYTF. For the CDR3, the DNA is TGTGCCAGCAGCCTGACAGTTCAAGGGCTGGGTGGCTACACCTTC.

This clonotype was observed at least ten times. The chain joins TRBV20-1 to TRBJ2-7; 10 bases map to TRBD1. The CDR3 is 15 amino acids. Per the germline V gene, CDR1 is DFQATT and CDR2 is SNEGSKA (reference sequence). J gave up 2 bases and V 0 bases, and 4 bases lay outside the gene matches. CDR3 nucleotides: TGCAGTGCTAGAGATCAGGGACAGGGGACCTACGAGCAGTACTTC. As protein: CSARDQGQGTYEQYF.

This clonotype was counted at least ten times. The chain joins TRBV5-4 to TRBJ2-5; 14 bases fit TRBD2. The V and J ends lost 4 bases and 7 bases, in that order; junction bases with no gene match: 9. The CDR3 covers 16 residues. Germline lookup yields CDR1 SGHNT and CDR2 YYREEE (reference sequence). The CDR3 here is CASSTGLAGVLGTQYF. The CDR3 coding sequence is TGTGCCAGCAGCACGGGACTAGCGGGGGTTCTAGGGACCCAGTACTTC.

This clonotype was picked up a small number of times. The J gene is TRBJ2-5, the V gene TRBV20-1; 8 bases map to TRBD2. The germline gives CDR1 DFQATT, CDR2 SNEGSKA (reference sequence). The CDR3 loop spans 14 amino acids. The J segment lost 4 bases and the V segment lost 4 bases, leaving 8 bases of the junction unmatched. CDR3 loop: CSATLGGAGETQYF. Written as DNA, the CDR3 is TGCAGTGCTACCCTCGGGGGGGCCGGAGAGACCCAGTACTTC.

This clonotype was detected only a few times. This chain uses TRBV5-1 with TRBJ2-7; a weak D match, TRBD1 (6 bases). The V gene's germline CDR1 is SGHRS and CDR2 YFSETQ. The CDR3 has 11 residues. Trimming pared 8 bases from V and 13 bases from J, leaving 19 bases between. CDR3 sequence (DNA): TGCGCCAGGAGCCTACAGGGTTTACCTTACGTC. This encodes CARSLQGLPYV.

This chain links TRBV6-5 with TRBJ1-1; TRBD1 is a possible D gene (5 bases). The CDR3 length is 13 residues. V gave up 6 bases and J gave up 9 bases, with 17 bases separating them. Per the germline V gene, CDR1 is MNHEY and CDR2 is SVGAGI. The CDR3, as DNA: TGTGCCAGCAGCCCGGGGCTTAACCGGAAAGCTTTCTTT. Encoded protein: CASSPGLNRKAFF.

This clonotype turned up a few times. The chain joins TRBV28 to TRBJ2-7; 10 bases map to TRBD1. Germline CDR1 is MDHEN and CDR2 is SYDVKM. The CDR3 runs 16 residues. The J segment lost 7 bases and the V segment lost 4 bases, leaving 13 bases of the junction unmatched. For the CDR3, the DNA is TGTGCCAGCAGTTCACCCCTACCGGGACAGGGGACAGAGCAGTACGTC. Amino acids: CASSSPLPGQGTEQYV.

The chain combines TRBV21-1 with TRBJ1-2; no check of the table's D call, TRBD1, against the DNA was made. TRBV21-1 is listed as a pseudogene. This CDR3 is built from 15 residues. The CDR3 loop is CASTPRRDRYYGYTF. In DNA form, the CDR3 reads TGTGCCAGCACCCCGCGGAGGGACAGATACTATGGCTACACCTTC.

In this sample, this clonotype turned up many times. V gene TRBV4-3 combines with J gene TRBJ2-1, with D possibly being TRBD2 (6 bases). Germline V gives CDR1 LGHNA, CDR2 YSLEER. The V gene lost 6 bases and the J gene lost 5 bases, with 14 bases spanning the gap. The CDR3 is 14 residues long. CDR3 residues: CASSTSWLDNEQFF. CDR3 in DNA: TGCGCCAGCAGTACTAGCTGGTTGGACAATGAGCAGTTCTTC.

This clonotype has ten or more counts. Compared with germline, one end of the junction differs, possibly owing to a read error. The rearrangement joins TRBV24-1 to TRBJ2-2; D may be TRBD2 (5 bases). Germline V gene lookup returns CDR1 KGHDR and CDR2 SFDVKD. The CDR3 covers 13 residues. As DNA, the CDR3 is TGTGCCTCCTCGCCAGCGAACACCGGGGAGTTGTTTTTT. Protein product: CASSPANTGELFF.

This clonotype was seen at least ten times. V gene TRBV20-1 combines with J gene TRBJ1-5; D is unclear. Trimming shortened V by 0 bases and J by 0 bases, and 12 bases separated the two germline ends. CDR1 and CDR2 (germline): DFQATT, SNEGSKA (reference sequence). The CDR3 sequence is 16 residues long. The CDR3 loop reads CSARDRYPNSNQPQHF. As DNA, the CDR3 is TGCAGTGCTAGAGATCGATACCCGAATAGCAATCAGCCCCAGCATTTT.

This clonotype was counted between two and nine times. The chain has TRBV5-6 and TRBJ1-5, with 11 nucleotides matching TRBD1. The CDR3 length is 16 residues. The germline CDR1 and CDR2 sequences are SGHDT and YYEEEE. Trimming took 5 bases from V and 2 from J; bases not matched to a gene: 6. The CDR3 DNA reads TGTGCCAGCAGTCGGACAGGGGGCGCCGGCAATCAGCCCCAGCATTTT. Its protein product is CASSRTGGAGNQPQHF.

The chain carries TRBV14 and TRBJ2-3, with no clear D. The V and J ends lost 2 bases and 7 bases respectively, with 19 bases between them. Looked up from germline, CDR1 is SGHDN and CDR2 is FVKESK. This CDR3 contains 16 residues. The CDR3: CASSQTYPGSVYTQYF. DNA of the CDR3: TGTGCCAGCAGCCAAACCTATCCCGGATCGGTATATACGCAGTATTTT. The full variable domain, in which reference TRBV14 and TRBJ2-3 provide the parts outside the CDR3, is EAGVTQFPSHSVIEKGQTVTLRCDPISGHDNLYWYRRVMGKEIKFLLHFVKESKQDESGMPNNRFLAERTGGTYSTLKVQPAELEDSGVYFCASSQTYPGSVYTQYFGPGTRLTVL.

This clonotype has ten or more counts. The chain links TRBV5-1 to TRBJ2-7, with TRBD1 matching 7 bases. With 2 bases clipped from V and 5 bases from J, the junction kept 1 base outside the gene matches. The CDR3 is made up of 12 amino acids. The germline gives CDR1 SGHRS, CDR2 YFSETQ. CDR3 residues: CASSLQGNEQYF. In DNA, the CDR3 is TGCGCCAGCAGCTTACAGGGGAACGAGCAGTACTTC.

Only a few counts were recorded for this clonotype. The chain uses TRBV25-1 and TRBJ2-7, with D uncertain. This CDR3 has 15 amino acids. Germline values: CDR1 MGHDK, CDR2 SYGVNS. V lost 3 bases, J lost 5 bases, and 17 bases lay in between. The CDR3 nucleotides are TGTGCCAGCAGTGATCCCCTTCCCCCTCTTCACGAGCAGTACTTC. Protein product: CASSDPLPPLHEQYF.

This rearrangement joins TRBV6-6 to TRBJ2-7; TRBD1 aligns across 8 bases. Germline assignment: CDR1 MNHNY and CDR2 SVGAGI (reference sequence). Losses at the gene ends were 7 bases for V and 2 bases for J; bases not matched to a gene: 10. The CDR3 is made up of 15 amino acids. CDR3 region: CASNRGQGAAYEQYF. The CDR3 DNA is TGTGCCAGCAACCGCGGACAGGGAGCCGCCTACGAGCAGTACTTC.

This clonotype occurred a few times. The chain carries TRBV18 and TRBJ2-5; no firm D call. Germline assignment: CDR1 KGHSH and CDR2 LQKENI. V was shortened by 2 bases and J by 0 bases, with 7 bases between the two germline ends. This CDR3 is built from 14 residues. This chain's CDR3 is CASSPGQNQETQYF. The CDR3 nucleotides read TGTGCCAGCTCACCAGGGCAGAACCAAGAGACCCAGTACTTC.

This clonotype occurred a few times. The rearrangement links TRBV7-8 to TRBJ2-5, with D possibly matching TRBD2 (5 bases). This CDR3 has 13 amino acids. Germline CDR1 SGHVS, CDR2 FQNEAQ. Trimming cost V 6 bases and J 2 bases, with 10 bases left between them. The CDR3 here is CASRKRTQETQYF. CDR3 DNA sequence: TGTGCCAGCAGGAAGAGGACTCAAGAGACCCAGTACTTC.

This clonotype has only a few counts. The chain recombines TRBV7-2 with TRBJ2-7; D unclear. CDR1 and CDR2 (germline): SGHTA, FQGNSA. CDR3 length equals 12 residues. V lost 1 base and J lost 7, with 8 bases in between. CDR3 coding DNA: TGTGCCAGCAGCTTAGTGATGACAGAGCAGTACTTC. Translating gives CASSLVMTEQYF.

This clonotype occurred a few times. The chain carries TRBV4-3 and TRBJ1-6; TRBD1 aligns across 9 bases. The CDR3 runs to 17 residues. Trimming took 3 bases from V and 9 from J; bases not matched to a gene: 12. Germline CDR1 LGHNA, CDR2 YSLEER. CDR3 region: CASSQIRDREGLSPLHF. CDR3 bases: TGCGCCAGCAGCCAGATCCGGGACAGGGAAGGACTTTCACCCCTCCACTTT.

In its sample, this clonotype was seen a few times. CDR3: CASSLARMNTEAFF. For the CDR3, the DNA is TGCGCCAGCAGCCTCGCTCGTATGAACACTGAAGCTTTCTTT. J is TRBJ1-1 and V is TRBV5-1; D not certain. The V end lost 4 bases, the J end lost 0 bases, and 10 bases lay between the germline ends. The CDR3 is 14 amino acids. The germline CDR1 and CDR2 sequences are SGHRS and YFSETQ.